These 6 T cell receptor beta chains were all obtained from the same sample, sequenced in a study of blood T cells in healthy people across ages. It was with a sample-barcoded 5' primer and a J-beta primer mix that a second PCR of roughly 6 to 12 cycles was run. TCRdb called the 5' RACE reads again in MiXCR, with one record for every CDR3 protein. This sample has approximately 850,000 distinct CDR3 sequences, with about 62% found just once. What was sequenced was blood. These receptor sequences come from a man aged 25-45 years in good health.

This chain uses TRBV3-1 with TRBJ2-1, with 14 bases fitting TRBD2. Germline V gene data show CDR1 as LGHDT and CDR2 as YNNKEL (reference sequence). The V and J ends lost 7 bases and 9 bases, in that order; junction bases with no gene match: 5. The CDR3 sequence is 14 residues long. The CDR3 bases are TGTGCCAGCACCGGGACTAGCGGGAGAGCTGAGCAGTTCTTC. Translated, it gives CASTGTSGRAEQFF.

This clonotype was detected only a few times. The chain recombines TRBV5-1 with TRBJ2-1, with D uncertain. The CDR3 has 15 residues. The germline CDR1 and CDR2 sequences are SGHRS and YFSETQ. V lost 1 base to trimming and J lost 8 bases, with 16 bases between them. In nucleotides, the CDR3 is TGCGCCAGCAGCTTGCCTCGTCTCTCGGAAGATGAGCAGTTCTTC. It translates to CASSLPRLSEDEQFF.

This clonotype was recorded once. The chain is built from TRBV12-3 or TRBV12-4 and TRBJ2-3, with TRBD1 identical over 7 bases. Trimming removed 6 bases from V and 6 bases from J; junction bases left unmatched: 6. This CDR3 contains 13 residues. The DNA for the CDR3 is TGTGCCAGCAGGCAACTGACAGGGGATACGCAGTATTTT. Residues: CASRQLTGDTQYF.

The V and J genes are TRBV27 and TRBJ1-2, with TRBD1 as a possible D gene (5 bases). CDR1 and CDR2 from the germline V gene are MNHEY and SMNVEV (reference sequence). The V and J ends lost 6 bases and 7 bases respectively, with 18 bases between them. This CDR3 region has 14 residues. CDR3 residues: CASRKSGTSGGYTF. The CDR3 nucleotides are TGTGCCAGCAGGAAGAGCGGGACCAGCGGTGGCTACACCTTC.

This chain joins TRBV4-2 and TRBJ2-5; 12 nucleotides match TRBD2. Unmatched junction bases numbered 4, after V lost 3 bases and J lost 2 bases. This CDR3 region has 16 residues. Germline values: CDR1 LGHNA, CDR2 YNFKEQ. The chain's CDR3 is CASSHPGTSGQETQYF. Written as DNA, the CDR3 is TGTGCCAGCAGCCACCCGGGGACTAGCGGGCAAGAGACCCAGTACTTC.

This chain joins TRBV21-1 and TRBJ2-1; TRBD1 reflects the table's D call only, with no check against the DNA. TRBV21-1 counts as a pseudogene. The CDR3 extends over 16 amino acids. CDR3 nucleotide sequence: TGTGCCAGTAGCAGGAACAACAGGGGTCCCTACAATGAGCAGTTCTTC. Protein product: CASSRNNRGPYNEQFF.